This T cell receptor beta chain was profiled in a study of cytomegalovirus exposure and HLA in healthy donors. General study points: There were some public TCRs occurring in many donors, but most TCR sequences were rare. High sensitivity and specificity were reportedly achieved when the classifier diagnosed cytomegalovirus status. CMV antigen specificity was confirmed in vitro for three CMV-associated chains.

Assay: immunoSEQ multiplex PCR; the TCRdb copy retains only in-frame clones and omits some. The sample consists of 86,000 or so clones, about 96% of them appearing once. Notes on this clone: The antigen is not known.

Per the germline V gene, CDR1 is MNHNS and CDR2 is SASEGT. V was shortened by 0 bases and J by 5 bases, with 8 bases between the two germline ends. The CDR3 sequence is 14 residues long. The chain carries TRBV6-1 and TRBJ2-1, with D possibly being TRBD2 (5 bases). The specimen was PBMCs. The TCR was taken from a young man in good health and CMV-seropositive. Here the CDR3 reads CASSEAGAHNEQFF. CDR3 DNA sequence: TGTGCCAGCAGTGAAGCGGGAGCTCACAATGAGCAGTTCTTC.